This TCR beta chain was retrieved from a study of identical twins. TCRdb analysed the 5' RACE reads with MiXCR anew, one entry per CDR3 protein. This sample has 1.5 million to 2 million distinct CDR3 sequences, with 32% found just once. The CDR3 totals 14 residues. CDR1 MDHEN and CDR2 SYDVKM come from the germline V gene. Trimming cost V 3 bases and J 4 bases, with 13 bases left between them. This clonotype turned up a few times. The V gene is TRBV28, the J gene TRBJ2-7; TRBD1 is a possible D gene (6 bases). This clonotype originated in a newborn girl in good health. The sequencing sample was made of cord blood. The CDR3 DNA reads TGTGCCAGCAGTTTTCCCCCCAGGGGATACGAGCAGTACTTC. Residues: CASSFPPRGYEQYF.